The next 15 T cell receptor beta chains were all read from a single sample in a study of monozygotic twins with inflammatory bowel disease (dated by TCRdb to about 2019). The library was generated by 5' RACE. Data came from an Illumina HiSeq 2500. After the reads were reprocessed by TCRdb, one entry was made per CDR3 protein sequence, with no DNA. Per the sample table, the count is around 380,000 distinct CDR3 sequences. Clones ranked in the top ten supply approximately 2.3% of the sample. The sample comprised blood. The origin of the receptors is a human donor with ulcerative colitis or Crohn's disease, or a healthy co-twin of an affected twin (not recorded which).

V and J are TRBV19 and TRBJ1-5; without DNA, the TCRdb call of TRBD1 cannot be checked. This CDR3 is built from 14 residues. Germline values: CDR1 LNHDA, CDR2 SQIVND (reference sequence). CDR3 sequence: CASSIVPGNQPQHF.

V gene TRBV21-1 combines with J gene TRBJ1-6. TRBV21-1 counts as a pseudogene. The CDR3 is 17 amino acids. CDR3 region: CASSKVAASSYNSPLHF.

The chain employs TRBV11-2 and TRBJ2-2; TCRdb designates TRBD2, a call that cannot be tested without DNA. From germline, CDR1 is SGHAT and CDR2 FQNNGV. The CDR3 extends over 15 amino acids. The CDR3 protein is CASSLIREKAGELFF.

The V gene is TRBV28, the J gene TRBJ2-1; TCRdb proposes TRBD2, but this gene call is untestable without DNA. The CDR3 runs 17 residues. Germline CDR1 reads MDHEN; CDR2 reads SYDVKM. The CDR3 region is CASSPPTSGLGYNEQFF.

The chain has TRBV7-6 and TRBJ2-2. The CDR3 runs to 16 residues. Germline lookup yields CDR1 SGHVS and CDR2 FNYEAQ. CDR3 region: CASSLGATSSTGELFF.

This chain uses TRBV10-3 with TRBJ1-1; TCRdb names TRBD1, which stays unverified in the absence of DNA. The germline V gene encodes CDR1 ENHRY and CDR2 SYGVKD. The CDR3 covers 18 residues. Here the CDR3 reads CAISYQAPGTSMNTEAFF.

The CDR3 region is CSASIEDTQYF. The chain joins TRBV20-1 to TRBJ2-3. CDR3 length equals 11 residues. CDR1 and CDR2 (germline): DFQATT, SNEGSKA (reference sequence).

The rearrangement joins TRBV5-1 to TRBJ1-1; TCRdb outputs TRBD1, but without DNA this stays unchecked. CDR1 is SGHRS and CDR2 is YFSETQ in the germline V gene. CDR3 size: 14 residues. CDR3 residues: CASSSGRRLGEAFF. Together with reference TRBV5-1 and TRBJ1-1, the CDR3 gives the full variable domain: KAGVTQTPRYLIKTRGQQVTLSCSPISGHRSVSWYQQTPGQGLQFLFEYFSETQRNKGNFPGRFSGRQFSNSRSEMNVSTLELGDSALYLCASSSGRRLGEAFFGQGTRLTVV.

The rearrangement joins TRBV5-1 to TRBJ2-1; TCRdb calls TRBD1, which cannot be checked without DNA. This CDR3 is built from 14 residues. CDR1 is SGHRS and CDR2 is YFSETQ in the germline V gene. CDR3 sequence: CASSSWTGYNEQFF.

This chain connects TRBV4-2 to TRBJ2-5; no DNA is available, so the TRBD2 call from TCRdb remains unchecked. CDR3 size: 15 residues. Looked up from germline, CDR1 is LGHNA and CDR2 is YNFKEQ. The CDR3 region is CASSQDSSGGWTQYF.

The V and J genes are TRBV12-3 or TRBV12-4 and TRBJ2-2; TCRdb returns TRBD2, unconfirmable since there is no DNA. The CDR3 contains 14 residues. This CDR3 is CASALAETTGELFF.

This sequence joins TRBV4-1 and TRBJ2-2; there is no DNA to check the TCRdb D call of TRBD1. This CDR3 has 15 amino acids. CDR1 MGHRA and CDR2 YSYEKL come from the germline V gene. This CDR3 is CASSQEGRPSGELFF.

The chain joins TRBV5-6 to TRBJ1-5; TCRdb picks TRBD1, but there is no DNA to check that call. Germline values: CDR1 SGHDT, CDR2 YYEEEE. This CDR3 is 15 amino acids long. CDR3 sequence reads: CASSLAGVGNQPQHF.

The chain joins TRBV25-1 to TRBJ2-3; the D call of TRBD2 rests on TCRdb alone, since no DNA is present to check it. The germline V gene encodes CDR1 MGHDK and CDR2 SYGVNS. The CDR3 sequence is 15 residues long. The CDR3 sequence is CASSSGAGAPDTQYF.

The chain has TRBV4-3 and TRBJ2-7; the D call of TRBD1 rests on TCRdb alone, since no DNA is present to check it. This CDR3 is built from 15 residues. Germline assignment: CDR1 LGHNA and CDR2 YSLEER. CDR3 in amino acids: CASSQAGQGAYEQYF.